This T cell receptor beta chain was observed in a study of cytomegalovirus exposure and HLA in healthy donors. Study-level results: It was reported in a later analysis that an Asian-associated ancestry cluster showed fewer N-insertions than the roughly 710-donor mean.

As regards this clone: The target antigen is unknown.

Germline CDR1 LGHNA, CDR2 YNFKEQ. The CDR3 totals 18 residues. The ends lost 0 bases at V and 10 bases at J; junction bases unmatched: 17. The PCR had 60 Vbeta and 13 Jbeta primers. Here immunoSEQ multiplex PCR was the method, and the copy in TCRdb shows in-frame clones only, minus some. The table includes 110,000 to 150,000 clones, roughly 84% detected once. The source of this sequence is a boy aged 2 to 10 in good health and CMV-seronegative. The sample was PBMCs. The chain is built from TRBV4-2 and TRBJ2-4; 8 nucleotides agree with TRBD2. The CDR3 spells CASSQEPSRAGLAWIQYF. The CDR3 coding sequence is TGTGCCAGCAGCCAAGAACCGTCGAGAGCCGGACTAGCATGGATTCAGTACTTC.